The following is a T cell receptor (beta chain) sequence with its context. The antigen it recognizes is unknown. No base quality information exists; no much larger clone differs at one position. The entry originates in a study of cytomegalovirus exposure and HLA in healthy donors (dated by TCRdb to between 2016 and 2019). With respect to the entire study: A later analysis indicated that the 95 to 150 validation repertoires were generated on the platform also employed for the roughly 720 repertoires of the first cohort. High-throughput TCR immunosequencing, statistical association of individual TCRs with disease status, and machine learning were combined to predict cytomegalovirus infection status. A separate validation cohort of 100 to 150 different subjects was used in addition to the 666-subject first cohort. The study was designed to test whether signatures of past pathogen exposure could be identified by cataloging public T cell receptors.

The donors were included in the validation cohort of 130 or so subjects, a group kept apart from the roughly 610-subject first cohort. Summary of the overall study and its limitations: The classifier was reported to diagnose cytomegalovirus status with high specificity and sensitivity in both the original and validation cohorts. In the study, about 150 TCR beta chains were listed as associated with cytomegalovirus. The authors suggested that the approach could potentially be extended to other disease states and immunological phenotypes. In a later analysis, TCRs clustered in the first cohort were found to also tend to co-occur in the 120 or so validation repertoires, with 90% to 95% of cluster scores above 0. A few of the identified cytomegalovirus-associated TCR beta chains were confirmed in vitro to be specific for cytomegalovirus antigens. A later analysis lacked HLA typing for the validation cohort, so it scored co-occurrence in that cohort across all 110 or so repertoires. Most TCR sequences were seen in very few donors, while some public TCRs were found in many individuals.

Looking up the germline V gene yields CDR1 SGHRS and CDR2 YFSETQ. V trim: 4 bases; J trim: 0 bases; unmatched bases: 11. From cysteine to phenylalanine, the CDR3 is 17 amino acids long. The kept DNA is CDR3 alone, 51 bases in frame from the first base. Libraries came from the immunoSEQ multiplex PCR assay. As for the authors' bioinformatics: A statistical classification framework was built to diagnose cytomegalovirus status from the catalog of TCR beta chain sequences. Here the immuneACCESS table is served through TCRdb, limited to in-frame sequences with V and J called. Missing clones are a known gap in these copies; in checked studies unresolved V genes cover under half, and the rest lacks a known reason. V, J and clone size are taken as reported in that table, and D and trimming were inferred from the DNA itself. Within this sample are around 60,000 clones, with roughly nine tenths of them counted one time only. The ten largest make up about 1.2% of the sample.

Specimen: PBMCs. This chain is built from TRBV5-1 and TRBJ2-7, with 9 bases in between that match TRBD2. This clonotype was obtained from a woman aged 18-29 years in good health and CMV-seronegative. DNA sequence: TGCGCCAGCAGCCCGGTGGGTCTAGCGGGAAGCTCCTACGAGCAGTACTTC. Translated, this gives CASSPVGLAGSSYEQYF. The CDR3, completed at both ends by the reference TRBV5-1 and TRBJ2-7 genes, gives the full variable domain KAGVTQTPRYLIKTRGQQVTLSCSPISGHRSVSWYQQTPGQGLQFLFEYFSETQRNKGNFPGRFSGRQFSNSRSEMNVSTLELGDSALYLCASSPVGLAGSSYEQYFGPGTRLTVT.